The 32 T cell receptor beta chains listed next were all sequenced from one sample in a study of T cell changes during pregnancy in multiple sclerosis. Libraries were prepared by immunoSEQ multiplex PCR; TCRdb keeps only in-frame clonotypes and omits some of them. The sample lists about 40,000 clones, around 89% occurring once. Sequences were derived from CD4+ T cells from peripheral blood mononuclear cells, sampled after pregnancy. These receptors were taken from a female donor with multiple sclerosis, enrolled in a pregnancy study.

The V call is TRBV12-5, the J call TRBJ2-7, with a tentative D call TRBD2 (5 bases). Trimming shortened V by 5 bases and J by 5 bases, and 13 bases separated the two germline ends. CDR1 and CDR2 (germline): LGHNT, FRNRAP. This CDR3 has 13 amino acids. CDR3 nucleotide sequence: TGTGCTAGTGGTACCACCCGAGGGAACGAGCAGTACTTC. This gives the protein CASGTTRGNEQYF.

CDR3 region: CASTSGTSGYEQYF. The CDR3 region has the DNA TGTGCCAGCACCTCCGGGACTAGCGGCTACGAGCAGTACTTC. The gene calls are TRBV7-2 and TRBJ2-7, with 11 bases aligning to TRBD2. V lost 7 bases to trimming and J lost 3 bases; unmatched junction nucleotides: 5. The CDR3 has 14 residues. Per the germline V gene, CDR1 is SGHTA and CDR2 is FQGNSA.

CDR3 sequence: CASILWTGHTDTQYF. DNA for the CDR3: TGTGCCAGCATCCTTTGGACAGGGCACACAGATACGCAGTATTTT. The rearrangement uses TRBV6-1 and TRBJ2-3; 8 bases match TRBD1. Losses at the gene ends were 7 bases for V and 2 bases for J; bases not matched to a gene: 8. Per germline, CDR1 MNHNS and CDR2 SASEGT. This CDR3 has 15 residues.

The rearrangement uses TRBV30 and TRBJ2-5; a weak D match, TRBD1 (5 bases). The germline V and J ends were trimmed by 2 bases and 4 bases, with 5 bases remaining between them. Germline CDR1 reads GTSNPN; CDR2 reads SVGIG (reference sequence). The CDR3 spans 11 residues. CDR3 in amino acids: CAWSQGETQYF. In DNA, the CDR3 is TGTGCCTGGAGTCAGGGAGAGACCCAGTACTTC. Full variable domain (missing parts from reference TRBV30 and TRBJ2-5): SQTIHQWPATLVQPVGSPLSLECTVEGTSNPNLYWYRQAAGRGLQLLFYSVGIGQISSEVPQNLSASRPQDRQFILSSKKLLLSDSGFYLCAWSQGETQYFGPGTRLLVL.

This chain connects TRBV2 to TRBJ1-1, with D unresolved. V lost 5 bases and J 0 bases, leaving 10 bases between the germline ends. This CDR3 region has 14 residues. Germline V gene data show CDR1 as SNHLY and CDR2 as FYNNEI. The CDR3 bases are TGTGCCAGCAGTCTAACACAGTTGAACACTGAAGCTTTCTTT. It translates to CASSLTQLNTEAFF.

This chain connects TRBV7-2 to TRBJ2-1, with 7 bases aligning to TRBD2. With V trimmed by 2 bases and J by 6 bases, 7 bases remained unmatched. Per the germline V gene, CDR1 is SGHTA and CDR2 is FQGNSA. CDR3 length: 15 amino acids. The CDR3 coding sequence is TGTGCCAGCAGCTTAAGCGGGATAGAGGGCAATGAGCAGTTCTTC. This sequence encodes CASSLSGIEGNEQFF.

V gene TRBV2 combines with J gene TRBJ1-5, with 8 positions matching TRBD1. Germline V CDR1 and CDR2: SNHLY, FYNNEI. Unmatched junction bases numbered 6, after V lost 6 bases and J lost 5 bases. The CDR3 runs to 14 residues. CDR3 sequence (DNA): TGTGCCAGCAGCCTGGACAGGGTTGATCAGCCCCAGCATTTT. Translating it yields CASSLDRVDQPQHF.

This chain joins TRBV5-1 and TRBJ1-2; tentatively, D is TRBD1 (5 bases). Germline V lookup: CDR1 SGHRS, CDR2 YFSETQ. Trimming removed 0 bases at V and 4 bases at J, with 16 bases between. The CDR3 spans 16 residues. The CDR3 DNA follows: TGCGCCAGCAGCTTGGATGTCTCCAGACAGTTCTATGGCTACACCTTC. Translating gives CASSLDVSRQFYGYTF.

The gene calls are TRBV19 and TRBJ2-5; 11 bases are shared with TRBD1. J was trimmed by 4 bases and V by 6 bases; bases with no gene match: 1. The length of the CDR3 is 13 residues. Germline loops: CDR1 LNHDA, CDR2 SQIVND (reference sequence). The CDR3 nucleotides are TGTGCCAGTAGGGACAGGGGGCGAGAGACCCAGTACTTC. Its protein is CASRDRGRETQYF.

The V and J genes are TRBV5-1 and TRBJ1-2, with 9 bases lining up with TRBD1. Germline V gene sequence: CDR1 SGHRS, CDR2 YFSETQ. The CDR3 has 14 residues. With 6 bases clipped from V and 0 bases from J, the junction kept 3 bases outside the gene matches. CDR3 DNA sequence: TGCGCCAGCAACAGGGGGCAAGCTAACTATGGCTACACCTTC. This gives the protein CASNRGQANYGYTF.

The chain recombines TRBV13 with TRBJ1-1; TRBD1 might be the D (5 bases). This CDR3 is 12 amino acids long. CDR1 and CDR2 from the germline V gene are PRHDT and FYEKMQ (reference sequence). The V end lost 3 bases, the J end lost 6 bases, and 8 bases lay between the germline ends. CDR3 sequence: CASSFPRAEAFF. The CDR3 DNA is TGTGCCAGCAGCTTCCCCAGGGCTGAAGCTTTCTTT.

The V and J genes are TRBV6-6 and TRBJ2-5, with D perhaps TRBD1 (5 bases). Per the germline V gene, CDR1 is MNHNY and CDR2 is SVGAGI (reference sequence). Trimming cost V 0 bases and J 5 bases, with 10 bases left between them. The CDR3 extends over 14 amino acids. The CDR3, as DNA: TGTGCCAGCAGTTACTCGGGCAGGGTGGAGACCCAGTACTTC. Translating it yields CASSYSGRVETQYF.

This clone was seen only once. The CDR3 DNA reads TGTGCCAGCAGCCTCGACAGGGGAAACACCATATATTTT. It yields the protein CASSLDRGNTIYF. V gene TRBV11-2 combines with J gene TRBJ1-3; TRBD1 might be the D (6 bases). The CDR3 has 13 residues. Trimming removed 5 bases at V and 4 bases at J, with 9 bases between. The germline gives CDR1 SGHAT, CDR2 FQNNGV.

This clone has just one count. This chain uses TRBV6-5 with TRBJ2-3, with TRBD2 matching 8 bases. The CDR3 has 15 residues. J gave up 0 bases and V 5 bases, and 4 bases lay outside the gene matches. CDR1 and CDR2 (germline): MNHEY, SVGAGI. CDR3 residues: CASSKLAGSTDTQYF. In DNA form, the CDR3 reads TGTGCCAGCAGTAAGCTAGCGGGTAGCACAGATACGCAGTATTTT.

The CDR3 loop reads CASSDSNGGGSPLHF. The CDR3 nucleotides are TGTGCCAGCAGTGACTCGAATGGAGGAGGTTCACCCCTCCACTTT. The V call is TRBV6-4, the J call TRBJ1-6, with no clear D. There are 15 residues in the CDR3. Germline-derived CDR1 and CDR2 are MRHNA and SNTAGT. V was pared by 0 bases and J by 9 bases, with 12 bases between.

The V and J genes are TRBV29-1 and TRBJ2-7, with D maybe TRBD1 (6 bases). CDR3 length equals 12 residues. The germline V and J ends were trimmed by 7 bases and 3 bases, with 13 bases remaining between them. Germline CDR1 SQVTM, CDR2 ANQGSEA. The CDR3 DNA is TGCAGCGCTACAGGGCCCAACTACGAGCAGTACTTC. Encoded protein: CSATGPNYEQYF.

The CDR3 DNA reads TGTGCCAGCAGCTCCAGTGACAGGCGCGGCTACACCTTC. Its protein product is CASSSSDRRGYTF. The gene calls are TRBV7-2 and TRBJ1-2, with D perhaps matching TRBD1 (6 bases). The CDR3 runs 13 residues. Germline V gene data show CDR1 as SGHTA and CDR2 as FQGNSA. Deletions cut 4 bases from V and 8 bases from J, with 14 bases between. Variable domain in full (rest from reference TRBV7-2 and TRBJ1-2): GAGVSQSPSNKVTEKGKDVELRCDPISGHTALYWYRQSLGQGLEFLIYFQGNSAPDKSGLPSDRFSAERTGGSVSTLTIQRTQQEDSAVYLCASSSSDRRGYTFGSGTRLTVV.

The genes are TRBV18 and TRBJ1-1, with D possibly matching TRBD1 (5 bases). The length of the CDR3 is 15 residues. Germline V CDR1 and CDR2: KGHSH, LQKENI. Trimming took off 4 bases at V and 3 bases at J, with 15 bases between the two ends. CDR3 amino acids: CASSRRYGGDTEAFF. CDR3 nucleotide sequence: TGTGCCAGCTCACGACGCTACGGGGGGGACACTGAAGCTTTCTTT.

The V call is TRBV4-3, the J call TRBJ1-3; D is perhaps TRBD1 (6 bases). The length of the CDR3 is 17 residues. Germline V CDR1 and CDR2: LGHNA, YSLEER. With 0 bases removed from V and 4 bases from J, the gap between germline ends came to 16 bases. CDR3 nucleotides: TGCGCCAGCAGCCAAGATTATTTTAGGGGGTTAGGAAACACCATATATTTT. Translating gives CASSQDYFRGLGNTIYF.

CDR3 nucleotides: TGCGCCAGCAGCTTGACCGACAGGCTCAATGAGCAGTTCTTC. Protein sequence: CASSLTDRLNEQFF. The rearrangement links TRBV5-1 to TRBJ2-1, with a possible D match to TRBD1 (6 bases). Deletions cut 1 base from V and 6 bases from J, with 11 bases between. This CDR3 has 14 amino acids. CDR1 is SGHRS and CDR2 is YFSETQ in the germline V gene. Complete variable domain (other parts from reference TRBV5-1 and TRBJ2-1): KAGVTQTPRYLIKTRGQQVTLSCSPISGHRSVSWYQQTPGQGLQFLFEYFSETQRNKGNFPGRFSGRQFSNSRSEMNVSTLELGDSALYLCASSLTDRLNEQFFGPGTRLTVL.

V is TRBV7-2 and J is TRBJ1-2, with 7 bases matching TRBD1. CDR3 length equals 12 residues. Germline V gene data show CDR1 as SGHTA and CDR2 as FQGNSA. J lost 12 bases, V lost 1 base, and 5 bases had no gene match. CDR3 sequence: CASSLDLGGHTF. CDR3 coding DNA: TGTGCCAGCAGCTTAGATCTAGGGGGCCACACCTTC.

The V and J genes are TRBV7-2 and TRBJ2-6, with 7 bases identical to TRBD1. The length of the CDR3 is 17 residues. V shed 3 bases, J shed 1 base, and the junction held 6 bases outside the gene matches. CDR1 and CDR2 (germline): SGHTA, FQGNSA. The CDR3 nucleotides read TGTGCCAGCAGCTTGGGGACAGTCTTATCTGGGGCCAACGTCCTGACTTTC. Its translation: CASSLGTVLSGANVLTF.

Written as DNA, the CDR3 is TGTGCCAGCAGCCAACTCTACGAGCAGTACTTC. Encoded protein: CASSQLYEQYF. The genes are TRBV14 and TRBJ2-7; D uncertain. CDR1 SGHDN and CDR2 FVKESK come from the germline V gene. V shed 2 bases and J shed 3 bases, with 2 bases lying between them. The CDR3 spans 11 residues.

The J gene is TRBJ2-1, the V gene TRBV7-9; 7 positions match TRBD1. The CDR3 loop spans 15 amino acids. J gave up 3 bases and V 1 base, and 3 bases lay outside the gene matches. The germline V gene has CDR1 SEHNR and CDR2 FQNEAQ (reference sequence). The CDR3 reads CASSLGGQLYNEQFF. The DNA of the CDR3 is TGTGCCAGCAGCTTAGGGGGACAGCTCTACAATGAGCAGTTCTTC.

The V and J genes are TRBV9 and TRBJ1-2; D is perhaps TRBD1 (5 bases). This CDR3 is 12 amino acids long. The ends were cut back, 3 bases at V and 5 bases at J, with 8 bases in the middle. In germline, CDR1 is SGDLS, CDR2 YYNGEE. CDR3: CASSAQVYGYTF. For the CDR3, the DNA is TGTGCCAGCAGCGCACAGGTTTATGGCTACACCTTC.

V and J are TRBV9 and TRBJ2-7, with a possible D match to TRBD2 (6 bases). Germline V lookup: CDR1 SGDLS, CDR2 YYNGEE. This CDR3 has 13 amino acids. The germline V and J ends were trimmed by 0 bases and 6 bases, with 10 bases remaining between them. Here the CDR3 reads CASSVALASEQYF. CDR3 DNA: TGTGCCAGCAGCGTAGCGCTAGCGAGCGAGCAGTACTTC.

The chain is built from TRBV7-2 and TRBJ2-7; 11 bases match TRBD1. The CDR3 is 17 residues long. Trimming at V came to 1 base and at J to 6 bases, leaving 11 bases not matched to a gene. Germline V gene sequence: CDR1 SGHTA, CDR2 FQGNSA. The CDR3 coding sequence is TGTGCCAGCAGCTTAGGGGCTCCGGGACAGGGGGTCGGCGAGCAGTACTTC. This sequence encodes CASSLGAPGQGVGEQYF. Full variable domain (remainder filled in from reference TRBV7-2 and TRBJ2-7): GAGVSQSPSNKVTEKGKDVELRCDPISGHTALYWYRQSLGQGLEFLIYFQGNSAPDKSGLPSDRFSAERTGGSVSTLTIQRTQQEDSAVYLCASSLGAPGQGVGEQYFGPGTRLTVT.

The chain carries TRBV19 and TRBJ1-4, with D possibly matching TRBD1 (6 bases). Deletions cut 3 bases from V and 5 bases from J, with 13 bases between. The CDR3 contains 15 residues. Germline CDR1 is LNHDA and CDR2 is SQIVND (reference sequence). CDR3 sequence (DNA): TGTGCCAGTAGTATGGGGGGGGCAGAGAATGAAAAACTGTTTTTT. This codes for CASSMGGAENEKLFF.

This chain links TRBV6-5 with TRBJ1-1; 8 bases map to TRBD1. Germline loops: CDR1 MNHEY, CDR2 SVGAGI. There are 13 residues in the CDR3. J lost 9 bases, V lost 5 bases, and 8 bases had no gene match. CDR3 nucleotide sequence: TGTGCCAGCAGTGCCCTAGGACAGGGAAAAGCTTTCTTT. Translating it yields CASSALGQGKAFF.

The chain combines TRBV18 with TRBJ1-1, with 9 bases that match TRBD1. The CDR3 totals 15 residues. V shed 3 bases and J 5 bases; nucleotides not matched to a gene: 7. Per the germline V gene, CDR1 is KGHSH and CDR2 is LQKENI. The CDR3 sequence: CASSPRTGEGTEAFF. In DNA form, the CDR3 reads TGTGCCAGCTCACCCCGGACAGGGGAGGGGACTGAAGCTTTCTTT.

This clone has a single count. The rearrangement links TRBV28 to TRBJ2-2; D perhaps matches TRBD1 (5 bases). Germline V gives CDR1 MDHEN, CDR2 SYDVKM. The CDR3 is made up of 14 amino acids. V was cut by 0 bases and J by 4 bases, with 6 bases left in between. For the CDR3, the DNA is TGTGCCAGCAGTTTATGGCAGGGCACCGGGGAGCTGTTTTTT. It specifies CASSLWQGTGELFF.

V and J are TRBV7-2 and TRBJ2-1; D perhaps matches TRBD2 (6 bases). CDR1 is SGHTA, CDR2 FQGNSA, per germline. Trimming pared 5 bases from V and 9 bases from J, leaving 17 bases between. The CDR3 runs to 14 residues. CDR3 sequence reads: CASSNPTRSGEQFF. The CDR3, as DNA: TGTGCCAGCAGCAACCCGACTAGGTCGGGTGAGCAGTTCTTC.